The clone carrying this TCR beta chain was observed a few times. Its antigen is unidentified. Autoimmune disease history or systemic immunosuppression meant exclusion. This sample is part of a study of OX40 agonist ivuxolimab in advanced cancers. V shed 0 bases and J shed 7 bases, with 16 bases lying between them. Germline lookup yields CDR1 MNHEY and CDR2 SMNVEV (reference sequence). CDR3 length equals 16 residues. Overall study results and limits: The study observed clonal expansion of CD4+ and CD8+ blood T cells by week 6 at 0.1 to 3.0 mg/kg. Partial responders at 0.1-3.0 mg/kg had among the lowest clonal expansion.

Produced via immunoSEQ multiplex PCR; TCRdb's table is partial and in-frame only. Among approximately 99,000 clones listed, 70% to 90% were seen once. The chain joins TRBV27 to TRBJ1-3; TRBD1 is a possible D gene (5 bases). The source is an adult with an advanced solid tumor such as melanoma, head and neck, liver or kidney cancer. The starting material was CD4+ or CD8+ T cells sorted from blood, obtained in a trial of the OX40 agonist ivuxolimab. The CDR3 sequence: CASSLSVAAAGNTIYF. The CDR3 DNA follows: TGTGCCAGCAGTTTATCGGTCGCCGCGGCAGGGAACACCATATATTTT.